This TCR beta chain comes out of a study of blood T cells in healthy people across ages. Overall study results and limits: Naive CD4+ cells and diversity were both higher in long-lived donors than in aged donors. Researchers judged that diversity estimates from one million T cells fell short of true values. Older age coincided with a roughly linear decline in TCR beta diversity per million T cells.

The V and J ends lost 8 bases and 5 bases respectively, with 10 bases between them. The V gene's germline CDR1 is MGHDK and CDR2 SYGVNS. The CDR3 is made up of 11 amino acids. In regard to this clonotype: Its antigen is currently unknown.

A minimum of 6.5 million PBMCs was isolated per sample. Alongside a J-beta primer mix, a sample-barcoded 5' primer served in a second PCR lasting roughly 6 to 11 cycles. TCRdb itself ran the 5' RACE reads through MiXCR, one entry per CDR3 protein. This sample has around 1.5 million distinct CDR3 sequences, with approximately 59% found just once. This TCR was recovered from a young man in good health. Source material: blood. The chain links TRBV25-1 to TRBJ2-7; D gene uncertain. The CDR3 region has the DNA TGTGCCAGCGGCGTAGTCGACGAGCAGTACTTC. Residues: CASGVVDEQYF.